Presented here are 3 T cell receptor beta chains from one specimen sequenced in a study of technical replicates of blood from several donors. The repertoire was sequenced with immunoSEQ multiplex PCR; TCRdb's copy has only in-frame clones and lacks some. Seen here are about 73,000 clones, 93% observed once, and the top ten hold over 0.2%. The sample taken for sequencing was T cells isolated from PBMCs. The receptors were sampled from a human donor in good health.

This rearrangement joins TRBV9 to TRBJ2-1, with a tentative D call TRBD1 (5 bases). This CDR3 is 15 amino acids long. The V and J ends lost 3 bases and 6 bases respectively, with 16 bases between them. In germline, CDR1 is SGDLS, CDR2 YYNGEE. For the CDR3, the DNA is TGTGCCAGCAGCGAGTGGAGATGGGGCCCCAATGAGCAGTTCTTC. Amino acids: CASSEWRWGPNEQFF.

V and J are TRBV2 and TRBJ1-2, with D possibly being TRBD1 (5 bases). The CDR3 totals 12 residues. The V gene lost 2 bases and the J gene lost 7 bases, with 8 bases spanning the gap. Germline lookup yields CDR1 SNHLY and CDR2 FYNNEI. The chain's CDR3 is CASSERQSGYTF. DNA for the CDR3: TGTGCCAGCAGTGAACGACAGTCTGGCTACACCTTC.

The chain links TRBV9 to TRBJ1-2, with 9 bases identical to TRBD1. Trimming cost V 3 bases and J 6 bases; bases outside gene matches: 9. Germline V gives CDR1 SGDLS, CDR2 YYNGEE. The CDR3 consists of 15 residues. The CDR3 sequence is CASSGTRDRDHGYTF. In nucleotides, the CDR3 is TGTGCCAGCAGCGGAACCCGGGACAGGGATCATGGCTACACCTTC. Supplemented by reference TRBV9 and TRBJ1-2, the full variable domain reads DSGVTQTPKHLITATGQRVTLRCSPRSGDLSVYWYQQSLDQGLQFLIQYYNGEERAKGNILERFSAQQFPDLHSELNLSSLELGDSALYFCASSGTRDRDHGYTFGSGTRLTVV.